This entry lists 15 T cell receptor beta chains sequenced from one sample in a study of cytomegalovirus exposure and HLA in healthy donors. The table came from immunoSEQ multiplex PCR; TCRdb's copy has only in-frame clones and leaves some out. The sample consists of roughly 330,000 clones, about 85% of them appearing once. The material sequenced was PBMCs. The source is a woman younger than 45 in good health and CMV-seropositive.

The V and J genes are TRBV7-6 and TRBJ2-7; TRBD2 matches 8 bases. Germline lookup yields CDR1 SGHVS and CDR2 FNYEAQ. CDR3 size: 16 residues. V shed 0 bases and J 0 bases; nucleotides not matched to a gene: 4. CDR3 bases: TGTGCCAGCAGCTTAGCGCGGGGGGCCACCTCCTACGAGCAGTACTTC. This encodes CASSLARGATSYEQYF.

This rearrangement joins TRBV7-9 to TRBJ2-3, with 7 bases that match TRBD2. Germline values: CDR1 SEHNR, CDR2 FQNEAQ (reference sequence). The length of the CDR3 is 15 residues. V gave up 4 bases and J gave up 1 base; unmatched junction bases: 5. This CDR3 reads CASSWWSGGTDTQYF. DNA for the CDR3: TGTGCCAGCAGCTGGTGGAGCGGGGGCACAGATACGCAGTATTTT.

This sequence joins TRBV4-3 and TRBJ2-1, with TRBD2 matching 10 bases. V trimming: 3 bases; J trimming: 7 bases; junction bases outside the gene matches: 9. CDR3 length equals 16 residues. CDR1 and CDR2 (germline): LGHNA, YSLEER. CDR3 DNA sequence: TGCGCCAGCAGCCAGGCTCTAGCGGGAGCACAGAATGAGCAGTTCTTC. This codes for CASSQALAGAQNEQFF.

Written as DNA, the CDR3 is TGTGCCAGCTCATCCAATTCGGGCACTGAAGCTTTCTTT. As protein: CASSSNSGTEAFF. The chain is built from TRBV18 and TRBJ1-1; D gene unclear. This CDR3 has 13 residues. Trimming shortened V by 5 bases and J by 4 bases, and 11 bases separated the two germline ends. Germline V gene lookup returns CDR1 KGHSH and CDR2 LQKENI.

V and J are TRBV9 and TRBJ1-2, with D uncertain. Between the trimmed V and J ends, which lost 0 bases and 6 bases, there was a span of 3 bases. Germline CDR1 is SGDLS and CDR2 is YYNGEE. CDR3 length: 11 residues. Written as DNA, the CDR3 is TGTGCCAGCAGCGTAGGGCATGGCTACACCTTC. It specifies CASSVGHGYTF.

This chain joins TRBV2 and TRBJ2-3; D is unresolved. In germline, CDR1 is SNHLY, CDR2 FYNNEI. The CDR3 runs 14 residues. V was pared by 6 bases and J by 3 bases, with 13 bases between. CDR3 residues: CASRLTELTDTQYF. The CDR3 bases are TGTGCCAGCAGACTGACCGAACTGACAGATACGCAGTATTTT.

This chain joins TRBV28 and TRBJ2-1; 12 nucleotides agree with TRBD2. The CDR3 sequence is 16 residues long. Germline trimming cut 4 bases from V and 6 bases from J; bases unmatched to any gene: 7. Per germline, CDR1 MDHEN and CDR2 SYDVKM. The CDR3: CASSYLAGGASNEQFF. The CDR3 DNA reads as TGTGCCAGCAGTTACCTAGCGGGAGGGGCCAGCAATGAGCAGTTCTTC. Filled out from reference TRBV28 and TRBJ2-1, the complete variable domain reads DVKVTQSSRYLVKRTGEKVFLECVQDMDHENMFWYRQDPGLGLRLIYFSYDVKMKEKGDIPEGYSVSREKKERFSLILESASTNQTSMYLCASSYLAGGASNEQFFGPGTRLTVL.

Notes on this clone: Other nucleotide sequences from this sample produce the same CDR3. The CDR3 loop reads CASSPTGGSGNTIYF. The CDR3 DNA reads as TGTGCCAGCAGCCCTACAGGGGGCTCTGGAAACACCATATATTTT. The chain joins TRBV6-5 to TRBJ1-3; 8 nucleotides align to TRBD1. V was pared by 6 bases and J by 0 bases, with 4 bases of the junction left unmatched. Germline V lookup: CDR1 MNHEY, CDR2 SVGAGI. The CDR3 runs to 15 residues.

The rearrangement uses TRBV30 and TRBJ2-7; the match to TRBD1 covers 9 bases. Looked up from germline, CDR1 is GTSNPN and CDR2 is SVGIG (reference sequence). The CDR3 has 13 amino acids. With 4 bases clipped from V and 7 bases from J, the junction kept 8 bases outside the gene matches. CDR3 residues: CAWTNRGRGEQYF. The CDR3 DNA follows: TGTGCCTGGACGAACAGGGGGCGAGGGGAGCAGTACTTC.

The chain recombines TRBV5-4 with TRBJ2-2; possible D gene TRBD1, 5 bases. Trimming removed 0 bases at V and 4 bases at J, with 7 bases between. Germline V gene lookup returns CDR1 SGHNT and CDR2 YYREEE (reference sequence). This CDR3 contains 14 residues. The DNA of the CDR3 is TGTGCCAGCAGCTTGGACAGGCCCACCGGGGAGCTGTTTTTT. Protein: CASSLDRPTGELFF.

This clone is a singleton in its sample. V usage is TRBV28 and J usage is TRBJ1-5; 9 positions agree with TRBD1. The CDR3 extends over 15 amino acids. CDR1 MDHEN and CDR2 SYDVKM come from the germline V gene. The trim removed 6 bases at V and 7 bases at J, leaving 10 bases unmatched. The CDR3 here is CASRPDRGVVQPQHF. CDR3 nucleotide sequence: TGTGCCAGCAGACCGGACAGGGGAGTGGTCCAGCCCCAGCATTTT. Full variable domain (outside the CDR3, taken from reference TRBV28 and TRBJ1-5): DVKVTQSSRYLVKRTGEKVFLECVQDMDHENMFWYRQDPGLGLRLIYFSYDVKMKEKGDIPEGYSVSREKKERFSLILESASTNQTSMYLCASRPDRGVVQPQHFGDGTRLSIL.

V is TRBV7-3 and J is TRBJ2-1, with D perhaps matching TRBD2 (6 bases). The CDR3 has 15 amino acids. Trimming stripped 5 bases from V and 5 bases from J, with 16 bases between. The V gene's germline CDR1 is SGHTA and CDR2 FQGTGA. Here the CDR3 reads CASSPLARPNNEQFF. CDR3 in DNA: TGTGCCAGCAGCCCTCTAGCGCGCCCAAACAATGAGCAGTTCTTC.

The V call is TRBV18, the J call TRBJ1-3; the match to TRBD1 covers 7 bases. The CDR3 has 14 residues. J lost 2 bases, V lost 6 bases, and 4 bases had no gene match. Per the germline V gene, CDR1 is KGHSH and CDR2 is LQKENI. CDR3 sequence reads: CASSVDRAGNTIYF. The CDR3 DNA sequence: TGTGCCAGCTCCGTCGACAGGGCTGGAAACACCATATATTTT.

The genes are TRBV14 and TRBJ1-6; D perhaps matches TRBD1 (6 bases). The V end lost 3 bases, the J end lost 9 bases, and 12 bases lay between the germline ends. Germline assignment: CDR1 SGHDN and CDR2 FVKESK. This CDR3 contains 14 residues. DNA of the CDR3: TGTGCCAGCAGCCATCAGGGGTGGGGTTCACCCCTCCACTTT. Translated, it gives CASSHQGWGSPLHF. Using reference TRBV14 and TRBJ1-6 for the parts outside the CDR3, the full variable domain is EAGVTQFPSHSVIEKGQTVTLRCDPISGHDNLYWYRRVMGKEIKFLLHFVKESKQDESGMPNNRFLAERTGGTYSTLKVQPAELEDSGVYFCASSHQGWGSPLHFGNGTRLTVT.

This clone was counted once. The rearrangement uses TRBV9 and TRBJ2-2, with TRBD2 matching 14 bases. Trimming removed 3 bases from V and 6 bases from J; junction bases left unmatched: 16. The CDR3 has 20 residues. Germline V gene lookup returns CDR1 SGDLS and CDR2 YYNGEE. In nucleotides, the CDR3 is TGTGCCAGCAGCGGATTCACCGGGACTAGCGGGAGTGGAATCCCCGGGGAGCTGTTTTTT. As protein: CASSGFTGTSGSGIPGELFF.